Listed here are 20 T cell receptor beta chains from one sample, sequenced in a study of blood T cell repertoires in COVID-19. Clones were sequenced by immunoSEQ multiplex PCR, and TCRdb holds only the in-frame ones, with some missing. The table lists around 200,000 clones, 78% of them singletons. The sequencing input was peripheral blood. The receptors stem from a woman older than 75 with active or convalescent COVID-19.

This chain uses TRBV19 with TRBJ1-1; D unresolved. This CDR3 is built from 15 residues. Trimming took off 3 bases at V and 3 bases at J, with 14 bases between the two ends. Germline values: CDR1 LNHDA, CDR2 SQIVND (reference sequence). The CDR3 DNA sequence: TGTGCCAGTAGTATCTTTCGTCGGGGTCACACTGAAGCTTTCTTT. As protein: CASSIFRRGHTEAFF.

V gene TRBV25-1 combines with J gene TRBJ1-2; D unresolved. Trimming removed 1 base at V and 7 bases at J, with 13 bases between. This CDR3 comprises 14 residues. CDR1 and CDR2 from the germline V gene are MGHDK and SYGVNS. This CDR3 is CASSESVRGFGYTF. The CDR3 coding sequence is TGTGCCAGCAGTGAATCCGTGAGAGGTTTTGGCTACACCTTC.

The V gene is TRBV10-2, the J gene TRBJ2-7; 9 positions match TRBD1. The CDR3 runs 14 residues. Germline loops: CDR1 WSHSY, CDR2 SAAADI. After removal of 6 bases from V and 3 bases from J, the junction contained 6 bases not matched to a gene. CDR3 amino acids: CASRSGQGFYEQYF. Here the CDR3 DNA reads TGCGCCAGCAGAAGTGGACAGGGGTTCTACGAGCAGTACTTC.

V is TRBV4-1 and J is TRBJ2-5; D may be TRBD1 (6 bases). The CDR3 is 13 amino acids. CDR1 and CDR2 (germline): MGHRA, YSYEKL. V gave up 1 base and J gave up 3 bases, with 6 bases separating them. In nucleotides, the CDR3 is TGCGCCAGCAGCCAAGGGACAGAAGAGACCCAGTACTTC. Its translation is CASSQGTEETQYF.

This sequence joins TRBV5-4 and TRBJ2-5; possibly TRBD2 for D (7 bases). The CDR3 has 14 amino acids. Trimming left V 7 bases short and J 2 bases short, with 15 bases between. The germline CDR1 and CDR2 sequences are SGHNT and YYREEE (reference sequence). DNA of the CDR3: TGTGCCAGCCATGGCGGGGGCTTTCAAGAGACCCAGTACTTC. It encodes CASHGGGFQETQYF.

The V call is TRBV13, the J call TRBJ2-7; tentative D call: TRBD2 (6 bases). CDR3 size: 14 residues. In germline, CDR1 is PRHDT, CDR2 FYEKMQ (reference sequence). Trimming shortened V by 5 bases and J by 3 bases, and 14 bases separated the two germline ends. The CDR3 here is CASSPPGLYYEQYF. CDR3 nucleotide sequence: TGTGCCAGCAGCCCACCGGGACTTTACTACGAGCAGTACTTC.

V is TRBV9 and J is TRBJ2-7; 9 bases map to TRBD2. J was trimmed by 6 bases and V by 3 bases; bases with no gene match: 4. CDR1 and CDR2 (germline): SGDLS, YYNGEE. This CDR3 comprises 13 residues. Here the CDR3 reads CASSATTSGEQYF. DNA for the CDR3: TGTGCCAGCAGCGCCACGACTAGCGGCGAGCAGTACTTC.

The chain links TRBV28 to TRBJ2-3; TRBD1 aligns across 8 bases. After removal of 0 bases from V and 2 bases from J, the junction contained 4 bases not matched to a gene. This CDR3 comprises 16 residues. Per germline, CDR1 MDHEN and CDR2 SYDVKM. The CDR3 sequence is CASSLWLGQDTDTQYF. CDR3 in DNA: TGTGCCAGCAGTTTATGGTTGGGACAGGACACAGATACGCAGTATTTT.

The J gene is TRBJ2-7, the V gene TRBV3-1 (or the pseudogene TRBV3-2); no clear D gene. V was shortened by 0 bases and J by 0 bases, with 6 bases between the two germline ends. Germline V gene sequence: CDR1 LGHDT, CDR2 YNNKEL (reference sequence). The CDR3 is made up of 14 amino acids. As DNA, the CDR3 is TGTGCCAGCAGCCAAGATCCGAGCTCCTACGAGCAGTACTTC. Its protein product is CASSQDPSSYEQYF.

This clone was seen only a few times. V usage is TRBV2 and J usage is TRBJ2-1; 12 nucleotides match TRBD2. Germline V gene data show CDR1 as SNHLY and CDR2 as FYNNEI. Trimming cost V 5 bases and J 12 bases; bases outside gene matches: 5. CDR3 length: 13 residues. CDR3 DNA: TGTGCCAGCAGTCGGACTAGCGGGGTCTTGCAGTTCTTC. It specifies CASSRTSGVLQFF. Supplemented by reference TRBV2 and TRBJ2-1, the full variable domain reads EPEVTQTPSHQVTQMGQEVILRCVPISNHLYFYWYRQILGQKVEFLVSFYNNEISEKSEIFDDQFSVERPDGSNFTLKIRSTKLEDSAMYFCASSRTSGVLQFFGPGTRLTVL.

The chain links TRBV10-2 to TRBJ2-7; no clear D. The CDR3 length is 13 residues. Germline V gene lookup returns CDR1 WSHSY and CDR2 SAAADI. V lost 3 bases and J lost 3, with 9 bases in between. The CDR3 DNA is TGCGCCAGCAGTGATCAGGTTAGCTACGAGCAGTACTTC. Translation gives CASSDQVSYEQYF.

In DNA, the CDR3 is TGTGCCAGCAGCAATATGCAGTGCGGGGACCACTTTGGAACCTACGAGCAGTACTTC. Its translation: CASSNMQCGDHFGTYEQYF. The rearrangement links TRBV21-1 to TRBJ2-7; TRBD2, the D gene given by the table, was not confirmed from the DNA. TRBV21-1 is listed as a pseudogene. CDR3 size: 19 residues.

The chain links TRBV5-5 to TRBJ2-5; 8 bases fit TRBD1. Trimming at V came to 2 bases and at J to 2 bases, leaving 8 bases not matched to a gene. Germline V gene sequence: CDR1 SGHKS, CDR2 YYEKEE (reference sequence). The CDR3 consists of 16 residues. In DNA form, the CDR3 reads TGTGCCAGCAGCTTACCGGCAGGGGGCTGGCAAGAGACCCAGTACTTC. Amino acid sequence: CASSLPAGGWQETQYF.

The chain uses TRBV7-2 and TRBJ1-5, with D possibly matching TRBD1 (5 bases). Germline CDR1 reads SGHTA; CDR2 reads FQGNSA. Trimming left V 3 bases short and J 3 bases short, with 9 bases between. CDR3 size: 14 residues. The CDR3 here is CASSFGGANQPQHF. Here the CDR3 DNA reads TGTGCCAGCAGCTTTGGAGGGGCCAATCAGCCCCAGCATTTT.

The rearrangement links TRBV21-1 to TRBJ1-6. TRBV21-1 constitutes a pseudogene. CDR3 length equals 19 residues. The CDR3 DNA follows: TGTGCCAGCAGCAAAGCGAGGCGGCTCTCCAGCTCCTATAATTCACCCCTCCACTTT. As protein: CASSKARRLSSSYNSPLHF.

CDR3 nucleotides: TGTGCCAGCAGTCTCACCAGGGGTGGCTACACCTTC. It codes for CASSLTRGGYTF. J is TRBJ1-2 and V is TRBV28, with a possible D match to TRBD1 (6 bases). V was shortened by 5 bases and J by 7 bases, with 11 bases between the two germline ends. The V gene's germline CDR1 is MDHEN and CDR2 SYDVKM. CDR3 length equals 12 residues.

The CDR3 loop reads CASSGKFEETQYF. The CDR3 DNA sequence: TGTGCCAGCAGCGGGAAATTCGAAGAGACCCAGTACTTC. V is TRBV27 and J is TRBJ2-5; D perhaps matches TRBD2 (5 bases). The germline V gene encodes CDR1 MNHEY and CDR2 SMNVEV (reference sequence). CDR3 length equals 13 residues. Trimming removed 6 bases from V and 3 bases from J, with 11 bases in between.

This chain connects TRBV4-1 to TRBJ2-7; unclear D gene. Germline assignment: CDR1 MGHRA and CDR2 YSYEKL. Between the trimmed V and J ends, which lost 5 bases and 5 bases, there was a span of 7 bases. The CDR3 totals 11 residues. The CDR3 is CASSRDDEQYF. CDR3 nucleotides: TGCGCCAGCAGCAGAGATGACGAGCAGTACTTC.

V gene TRBV19 combines with J gene TRBJ1-2, with 7 bases lining up with TRBD1. From germline, CDR1 is LNHDA and CDR2 SQIVND (reference sequence). The junction had 7 bases not matched to a gene; V was cut back by 6 bases and J by 3 bases. This CDR3 is 14 amino acids long. The CDR3 region is CASRSLGTDYGYTF. The DNA for the CDR3 is TGTGCCAGTAGAAGTCTAGGGACAGACTATGGCTACACCTTC.

The chain carries TRBV7-2 and TRBJ2-7, with 7 bases fitting TRBD1. V shed 5 bases, J shed 0 bases, and the junction held 4 bases outside the gene matches. This CDR3 is built from 14 residues. Per the germline V gene, CDR1 is SGHTA and CDR2 is FQGNSA. CDR3 sequence reads: CASSPWDSSYEQYF. The CDR3 DNA sequence: TGTGCCAGCAGCCCGTGGGACAGCTCCTACGAGCAGTACTTC.